The rows below give T cell receptor beta chains drawn from one sample of a study of human T cells and chemical hapten exposure. TCRdb analysed the RACE reads with MiXCR anew, one entry per CDR3 protein. The sample lists about 340,000 distinct CDR3 sequences; approximately 6.9% were seen once. Sequences were derived from whole blood, sampled in connection with sensitization to the hapten diphenylcyclopropenone (DPC). These receptors were taken from a woman aged 18-35 years with alopecia areata. Some clones in this sample may be carry-over from other donors' samples. Each CDR3 is given without its conserved first and last residue. Fields, in order: V gene, J gene, CDR3 protein.

v_call: TRBV7-8; j_call: TRBJ1-4; cdr3_aa: ASSPRVGEGEKLF
v_call: TRBV10-3; j_call: TRBJ2-3; cdr3_aa: AISEFQGSDTQY
v_call: TRBV6-1; j_call: TRBJ1-5; cdr3_aa: ASSDTAPNSQPQH
v_call: TRBV6-2/TRBV6-3; j_call: TRBJ2-1; cdr3_aa: ASSPDGPRNEQF
v_call: TRBV12-3/TRBV12-4; j_call: TRBJ1-2; cdr3_aa: ASSEQINYGYT
v_call: TRBV5-5; j_call: TRBJ1-1; cdr3_aa: ASSLASGDTEAF
v_call: TRBV3-1; j_call: TRBJ1-3; cdr3_aa: ASSQAGTYSGNTIY
v_call: TRBV6-4; j_call: TRBJ2-1; cdr3_aa: ASSGRESSYNEQF
v_call: TRBV6-2/TRBV6-3; j_call: TRBJ2-7; cdr3_aa: ASSATIPGQVASAAYEQY
v_call: TRBV6-5; j_call: TRBJ1-5; cdr3_aa: ASSPQGKQPQH
v_call: TRBV5-1; j_call: TRBJ1-3; cdr3_aa: ASKERSGGTIY
v_call: TRBV7-2; j_call: TRBJ2-3; cdr3_aa: ASSHASTDTQY
v_call: TRBV20-1; j_call: TRBJ2-1; cdr3_aa: STFGLLSYNEQF
v_call: TRBV5-1; j_call: TRBJ2-7; cdr3_aa: ASSIGQGVAYEQY
v_call: TRBV28; j_call: TRBJ1-5; cdr3_aa: ASSWVRDINQPQH
v_call: TRBV27; j_call: TRBJ1-1; cdr3_aa: ASSLTAPHTEAF
v_call: TRBV7-9; j_call: TRBJ2-1; cdr3_aa: ASSLALAINEQF
v_call: TRBV7-2; j_call: TRBJ1-6; cdr3_aa: ASSPSAPLYNSPLH
v_call: TRBV20-1; j_call: TRBJ1-1; cdr3_aa: SAAADPWGTEAF
v_call: TRBV12-3/TRBV12-4; j_call: TRBJ1-2; cdr3_aa: ASSRQANYGYT
v_call: TRBV9; j_call: TRBJ2-3; cdr3_aa: ASSQGVDSTDTQY
v_call: TRBV10-3; j_call: TRBJ2-7; cdr3_aa: AARAPDRDFYEQY
v_call: TRBV5-1; j_call: TRBJ2-2; cdr3_aa: ASSLKGLPGTGELF
v_call: TRBV12-3/TRBV12-4; j_call: TRBJ2-5; cdr3_aa: ASGRGVTQY
v_call: TRBV12-3/TRBV12-4; j_call: TRBJ1-3; cdr3_aa: ASSLKGTSSGNTIY
v_call: TRBV6-6; j_call: TRBJ1-1; cdr3_aa: ASIYVTGNTEAF
v_call: TRBV4-1; j_call: TRBJ1-2; cdr3_aa: ASRAARYGYT
v_call: TRBV27; j_call: TRBJ2-7; cdr3_aa: ASKSGYSYEQY
v_call: TRBV9; j_call: TRBJ2-2; cdr3_aa: ASSGRLAPTGELF
v_call: TRBV20-1; j_call: TRBJ2-2; cdr3_aa: SASTWVAGRLNTGELF
v_call: TRBV24-1; j_call: TRBJ2-3; cdr3_aa: ATSAGTADTQY
v_call: TRBV9; j_call: TRBJ1-2; cdr3_aa: ASSVVWDGKDGYT
v_call: TRBV5-1; j_call: TRBJ1-1; cdr3_aa: ASSFFYPHAPDGRLNTEAF
v_call: TRBV20-1; j_call: TRBJ2-3; cdr3_aa: SASPAGGTDTQY
v_call: TRBV6-1; j_call: TRBJ2-6; cdr3_aa: ASSEESSGANVLT
v_call: TRBV3-1; j_call: TRBJ2-2; cdr3_aa: ASSQGGNTGELF
v_call: TRBV5-1; j_call: TRBJ2-1; cdr3_aa: ASSTGTDYNEQF
v_call: TRBV6-6; j_call: TRBJ2-1; cdr3_aa: ASSYVSSYNEQF
v_call: TRBV6-2/TRBV6-3; j_call: TRBJ2-2; cdr3_aa: ASTTIRGNTGELF
v_call: TRBV4-3; j_call: TRBJ2-1; cdr3_aa: ASSPRLESSYNEQF
v_call: TRBV7-3; j_call: TRBJ2-1; cdr3_aa: ASSPLLTSYNEQF
v_call: TRBV4-1; j_call: TRBJ1-2; cdr3_aa: ASSQDPQILNYGYT
v_call: TRBV12-3/TRBV12-4; j_call: TRBJ2-4; cdr3_aa: ASRNLAKNIQY
v_call: TRBV6-2/TRBV6-3; j_call: TRBJ1-6; cdr3_aa: ASSYEDNTPLH
v_call: TRBV29-1; j_call: TRBJ2-7; cdr3_aa: SVSDRVYEQY
v_call: TRBV5-1; j_call: TRBJ2-1; cdr3_aa: GSGTGNNEQF
v_call: TRBV7-9; j_call: TRBJ1-2; cdr3_aa: ASSRETVKYGYT
v_call: TRBV5-6; j_call: TRBJ1-2; cdr3_aa: ASSLEGSYGYT
v_call: TRBV6-5; j_call: TRBJ2-3; cdr3_aa: ASSYVRSGGGTDTQY
v_call: TRBV5-4; j_call: TRBJ1-3; cdr3_aa: ASSFISGTGNTIY